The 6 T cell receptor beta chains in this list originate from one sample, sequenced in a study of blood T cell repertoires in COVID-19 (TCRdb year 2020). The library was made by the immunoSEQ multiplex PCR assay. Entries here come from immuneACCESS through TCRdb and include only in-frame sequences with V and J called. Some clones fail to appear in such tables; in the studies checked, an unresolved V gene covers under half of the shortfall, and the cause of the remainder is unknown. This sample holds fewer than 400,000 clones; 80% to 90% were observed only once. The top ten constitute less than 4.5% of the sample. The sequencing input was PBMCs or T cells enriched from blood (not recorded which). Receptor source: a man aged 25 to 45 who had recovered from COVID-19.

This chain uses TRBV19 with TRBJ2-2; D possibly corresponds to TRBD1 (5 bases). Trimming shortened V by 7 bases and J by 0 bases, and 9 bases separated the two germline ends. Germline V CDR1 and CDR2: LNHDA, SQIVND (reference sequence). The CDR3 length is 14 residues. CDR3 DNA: TGTGCCAGTAAGAGACAGACGAACACCGGGGAGCTGTTTTTT. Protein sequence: CASKRQTNTGELFF.

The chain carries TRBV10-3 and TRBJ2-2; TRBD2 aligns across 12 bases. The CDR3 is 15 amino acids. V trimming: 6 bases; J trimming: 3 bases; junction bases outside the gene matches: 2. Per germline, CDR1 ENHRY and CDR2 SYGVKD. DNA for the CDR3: TGTGCCATCAGAAGACTAGCGGGAGACACCGGGGAGCTGTTTTTT. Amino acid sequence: CAIRRLAGDTGELFF.

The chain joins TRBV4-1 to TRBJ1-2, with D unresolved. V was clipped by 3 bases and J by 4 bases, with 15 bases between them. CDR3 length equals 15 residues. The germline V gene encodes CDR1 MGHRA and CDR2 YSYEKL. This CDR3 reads CASSQLGWEGYGYTF. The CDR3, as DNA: TGCGCCAGCAGCCAGCTGGGATGGGAGGGCTATGGCTACACCTTC.

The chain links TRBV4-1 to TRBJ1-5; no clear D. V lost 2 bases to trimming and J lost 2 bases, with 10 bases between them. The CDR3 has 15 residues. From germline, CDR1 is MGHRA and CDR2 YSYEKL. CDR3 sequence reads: CASSQFPAGNQPQHF. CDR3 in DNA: TGCGCCAGCAGCCAATTTCCCGCGGGCAATCAGCCCCAGCATTTT.

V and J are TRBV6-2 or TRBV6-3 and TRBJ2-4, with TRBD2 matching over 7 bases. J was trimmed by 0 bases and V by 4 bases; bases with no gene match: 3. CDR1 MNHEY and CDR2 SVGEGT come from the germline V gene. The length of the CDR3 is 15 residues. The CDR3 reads CASSSGGLAKNIQYF. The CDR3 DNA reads TGTGCCAGCAGTTCGGGGGGACTAGCCAAAAACATTCAGTACTTC.

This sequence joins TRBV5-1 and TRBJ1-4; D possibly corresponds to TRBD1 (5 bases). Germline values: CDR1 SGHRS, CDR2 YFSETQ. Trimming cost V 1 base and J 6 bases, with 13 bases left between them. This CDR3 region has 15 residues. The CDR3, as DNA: TGCGCCAGCAGCTTGTCCGTTGGGGCGGATGAAAAACTGTTTTTT. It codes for CASSLSVGADEKLFF. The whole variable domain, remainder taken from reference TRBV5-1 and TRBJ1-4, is KAGVTQTPRYLIKTRGQQVTLSCSPISGHRSVSWYQQTPGQGLQFLFEYFSETQRNKGNFPGRFSGRQFSNSRSEMNVSTLELGDSALYLCASSLSVGADEKLFFGSGTQLSVL.